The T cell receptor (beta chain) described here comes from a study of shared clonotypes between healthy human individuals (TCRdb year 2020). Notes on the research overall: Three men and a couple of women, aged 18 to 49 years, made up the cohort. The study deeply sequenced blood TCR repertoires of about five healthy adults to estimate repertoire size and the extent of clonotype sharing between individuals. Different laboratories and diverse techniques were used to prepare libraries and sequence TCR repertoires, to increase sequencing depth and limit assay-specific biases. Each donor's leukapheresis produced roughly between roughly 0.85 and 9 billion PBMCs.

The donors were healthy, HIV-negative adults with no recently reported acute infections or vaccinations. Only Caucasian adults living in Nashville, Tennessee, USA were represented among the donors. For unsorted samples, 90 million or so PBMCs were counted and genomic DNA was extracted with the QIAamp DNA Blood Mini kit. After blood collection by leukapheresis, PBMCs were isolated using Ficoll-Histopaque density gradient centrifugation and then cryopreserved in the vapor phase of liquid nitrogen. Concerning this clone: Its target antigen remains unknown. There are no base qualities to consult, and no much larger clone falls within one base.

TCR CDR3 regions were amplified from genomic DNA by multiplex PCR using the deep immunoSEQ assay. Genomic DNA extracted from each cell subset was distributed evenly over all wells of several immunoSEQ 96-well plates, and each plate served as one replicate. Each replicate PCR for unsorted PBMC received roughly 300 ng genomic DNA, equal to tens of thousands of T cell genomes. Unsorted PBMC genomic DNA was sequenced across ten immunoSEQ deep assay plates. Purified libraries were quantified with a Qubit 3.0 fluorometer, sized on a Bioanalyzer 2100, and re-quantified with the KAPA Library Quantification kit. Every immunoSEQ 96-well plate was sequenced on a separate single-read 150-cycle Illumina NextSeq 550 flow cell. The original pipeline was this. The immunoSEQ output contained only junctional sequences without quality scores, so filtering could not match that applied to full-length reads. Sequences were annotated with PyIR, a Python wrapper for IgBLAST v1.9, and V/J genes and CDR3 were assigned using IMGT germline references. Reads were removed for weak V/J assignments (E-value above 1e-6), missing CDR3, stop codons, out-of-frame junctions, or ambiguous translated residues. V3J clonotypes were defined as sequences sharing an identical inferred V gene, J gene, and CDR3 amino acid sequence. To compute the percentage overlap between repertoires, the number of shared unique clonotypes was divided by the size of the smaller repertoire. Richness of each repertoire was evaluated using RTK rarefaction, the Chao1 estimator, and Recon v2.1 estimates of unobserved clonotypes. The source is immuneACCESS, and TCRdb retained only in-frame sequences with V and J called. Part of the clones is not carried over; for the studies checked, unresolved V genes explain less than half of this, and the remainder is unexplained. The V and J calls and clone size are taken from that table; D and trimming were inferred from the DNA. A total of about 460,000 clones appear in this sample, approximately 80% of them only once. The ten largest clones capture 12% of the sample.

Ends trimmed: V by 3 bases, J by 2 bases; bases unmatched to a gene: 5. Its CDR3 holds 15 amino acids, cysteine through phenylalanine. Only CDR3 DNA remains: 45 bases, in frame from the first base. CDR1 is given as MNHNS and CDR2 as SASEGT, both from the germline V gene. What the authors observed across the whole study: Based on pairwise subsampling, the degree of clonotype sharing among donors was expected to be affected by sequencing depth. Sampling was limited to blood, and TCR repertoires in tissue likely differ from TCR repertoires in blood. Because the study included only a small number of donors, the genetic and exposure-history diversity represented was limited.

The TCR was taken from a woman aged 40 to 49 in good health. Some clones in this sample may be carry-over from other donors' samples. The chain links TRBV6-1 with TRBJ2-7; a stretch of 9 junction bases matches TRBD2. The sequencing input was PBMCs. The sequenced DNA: TGTGCCAGCAGTGAGCGGGAGGGCGAAGCCTACGAGCAGTACTTC. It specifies CASSEREGEAYEQYF.